The entry that follows covers one T cell receptor beta chain sequence. Its antigen is unidentified. This record belongs to a study of T cell responses to AZD1222 COVID-19 vaccine. Overall study findings and caveats: Donors were chiefly white British, with a greater number of females, and clonal diversity was perhaps underestimated. Distributed over spike, vaccine-associated CD4 TCRs predominated at 160-218 and 743-854.

Generated by immunoSEQ multiplex PCR, the TCRdb table keeps only in-frame clones and is missing some. The repertoire includes more than 150,000 clones, roughly 92% of them detected once, and more than 9% sits in the top ten. The sequence was obtained from an adult in good health. The sample was peripheral blood, taken on day 0 of AZD1222 vaccination.

The CDR3 reads CASRLTEAPEAFF. CDR3 DNA sequence: TGTGCCAGCAGATTGACCGAGGCGCCTGAAGCTTTCTTT. The V gene is TRBV12-3 or TRBV12-4, the J gene TRBJ1-1, with D uncertain. This CDR3 contains 13 residues. The V end lost 6 bases, the J end lost 6 bases, and 14 bases lay between the germline ends.